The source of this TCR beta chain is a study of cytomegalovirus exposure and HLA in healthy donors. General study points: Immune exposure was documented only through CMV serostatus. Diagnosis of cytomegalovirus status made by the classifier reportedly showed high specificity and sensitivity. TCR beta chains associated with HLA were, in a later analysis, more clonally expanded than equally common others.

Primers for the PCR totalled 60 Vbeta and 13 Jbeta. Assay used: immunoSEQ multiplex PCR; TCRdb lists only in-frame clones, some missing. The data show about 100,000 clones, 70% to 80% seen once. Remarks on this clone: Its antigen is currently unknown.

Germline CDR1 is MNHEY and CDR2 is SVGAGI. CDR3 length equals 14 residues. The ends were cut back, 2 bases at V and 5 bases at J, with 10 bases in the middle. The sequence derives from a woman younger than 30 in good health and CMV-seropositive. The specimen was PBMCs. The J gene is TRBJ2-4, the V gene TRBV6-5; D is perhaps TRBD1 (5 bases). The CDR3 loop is CASSYGTGQNIQYF. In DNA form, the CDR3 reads TGTGCCAGCAGTTACGGTACAGGTCAAAACATTCAGTACTTC.